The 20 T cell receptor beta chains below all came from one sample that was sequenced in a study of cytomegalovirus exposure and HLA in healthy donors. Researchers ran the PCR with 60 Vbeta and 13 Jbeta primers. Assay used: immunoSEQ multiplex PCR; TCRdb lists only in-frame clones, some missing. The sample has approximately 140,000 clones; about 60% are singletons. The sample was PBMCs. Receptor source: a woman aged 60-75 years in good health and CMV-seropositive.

CDR3 in DNA: TGCGCCAGCAGCCAGACAGACCCAGATACGCAGTATTTT. It is translated as CASSQTDPDTQYF. This rearrangement joins TRBV5-1 to TRBJ2-3, with D perhaps TRBD1 (5 bases). In germline, CDR1 is SGHRS, CDR2 YFSETQ. Trimming took 4 bases from V and 4 from J, leaving 10 bases between them. There are 13 residues in the CDR3. Using reference TRBV5-1 and TRBJ2-3 for the parts outside the CDR3, the full variable domain is KAGVTQTPRYLIKTRGQQVTLSCSPISGHRSVSWYQQTPGQGLQFLFEYFSETQRNKGNFPGRFSGRQFSNSRSEMNVSTLELGDSALYLCASSQTDPDTQYFGPGTRLTVL.

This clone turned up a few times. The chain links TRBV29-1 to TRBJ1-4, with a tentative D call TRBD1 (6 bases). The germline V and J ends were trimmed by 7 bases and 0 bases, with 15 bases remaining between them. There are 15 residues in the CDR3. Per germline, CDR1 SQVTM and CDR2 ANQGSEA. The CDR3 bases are TGCAGCGCTACAACAAGGGGGTCAACTAATGAAAAACTGTTTTTT. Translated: CSATTRGSTNEKLFF.

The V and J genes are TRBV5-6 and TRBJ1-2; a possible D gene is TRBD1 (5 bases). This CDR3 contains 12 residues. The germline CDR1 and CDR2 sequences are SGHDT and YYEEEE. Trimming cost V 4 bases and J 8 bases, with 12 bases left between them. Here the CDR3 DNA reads TGTGCCAGCAGCCAGGACACCAGGGGCTACACCTTC. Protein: CASSQDTRGYTF. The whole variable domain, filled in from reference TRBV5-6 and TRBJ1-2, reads DAGVTQSPTHLIKTRGQQVTLRCSPKSGHDTVSWYQQALGQGPQFIFQYYEEEERQRGNFPDRFSGHQFPNYSSELNVNALLLGDSALYLCASSQDTRGYTFGSGTRLTVV.

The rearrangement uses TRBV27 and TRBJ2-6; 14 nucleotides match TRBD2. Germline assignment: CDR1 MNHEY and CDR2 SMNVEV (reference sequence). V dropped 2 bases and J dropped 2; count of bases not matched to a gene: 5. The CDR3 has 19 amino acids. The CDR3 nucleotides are TGTGCCAGCAGTTTAGGGACTAGCGGGAGAGGGGCTGGGGCCAACGTCCTGACTTTC. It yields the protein CASSLGTSGRGAGANVLTF.

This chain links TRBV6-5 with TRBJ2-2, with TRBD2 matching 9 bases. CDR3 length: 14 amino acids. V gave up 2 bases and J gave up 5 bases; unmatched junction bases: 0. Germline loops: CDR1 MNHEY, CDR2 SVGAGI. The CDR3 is CASSYGLATGELFF. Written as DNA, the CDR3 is TGTGCCAGCAGTTACGGACTAGCGACCGGGGAGCTGTTTTTT.

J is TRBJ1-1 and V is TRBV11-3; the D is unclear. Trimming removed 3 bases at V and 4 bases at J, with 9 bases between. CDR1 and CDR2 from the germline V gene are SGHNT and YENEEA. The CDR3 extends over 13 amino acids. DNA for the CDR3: TGTGCCAGCAGCTTTTTAGAGGGCACTGAAGCTTTCTTT. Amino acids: CASSFLEGTEAFF.

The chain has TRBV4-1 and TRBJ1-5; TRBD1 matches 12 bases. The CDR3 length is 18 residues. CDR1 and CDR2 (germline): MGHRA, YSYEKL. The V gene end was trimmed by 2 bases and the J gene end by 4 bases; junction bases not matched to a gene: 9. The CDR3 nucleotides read TGCGCCAGCAGCCAATTCGGGGGACAGGGGGCATATAATCAGCCCCAGCATTTT. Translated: CASSQFGGQGAYNQPQHF.

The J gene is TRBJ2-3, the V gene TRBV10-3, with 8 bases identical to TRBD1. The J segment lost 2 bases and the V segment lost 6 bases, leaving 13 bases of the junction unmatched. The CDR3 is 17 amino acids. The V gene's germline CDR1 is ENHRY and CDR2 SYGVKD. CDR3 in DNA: TGTGCCATCAGCCCCAACCCGGGACAGGCGCCCACAGATACGCAGTATTTT. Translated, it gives CAISPNPGQAPTDTQYF.

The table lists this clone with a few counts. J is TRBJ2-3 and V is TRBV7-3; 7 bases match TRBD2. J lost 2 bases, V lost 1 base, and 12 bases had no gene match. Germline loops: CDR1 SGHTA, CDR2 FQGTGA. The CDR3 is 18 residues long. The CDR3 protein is CASSLRPGERGYTDTQYF. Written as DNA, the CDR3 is TGTGCCAGCAGCTTAAGACCCGGGGAGCGGGGATACACAGATACGCAGTATTTT.

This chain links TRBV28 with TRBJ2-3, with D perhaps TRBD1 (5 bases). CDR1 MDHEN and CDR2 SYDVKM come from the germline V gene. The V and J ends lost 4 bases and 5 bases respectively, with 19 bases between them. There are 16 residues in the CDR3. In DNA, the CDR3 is TGTGCCAGCAGTTCACCCCCGTTGGGGCTCAGAGATACGCAGTATTTT. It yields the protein CASSSPPLGLRDTQYF.

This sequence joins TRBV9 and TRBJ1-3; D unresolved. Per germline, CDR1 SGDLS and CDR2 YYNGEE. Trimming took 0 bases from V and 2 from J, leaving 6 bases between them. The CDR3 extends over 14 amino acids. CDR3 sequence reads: CASSVGDTGNTIYF. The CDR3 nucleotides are TGTGCCAGCAGCGTAGGTGACACTGGAAACACCATATATTTT.

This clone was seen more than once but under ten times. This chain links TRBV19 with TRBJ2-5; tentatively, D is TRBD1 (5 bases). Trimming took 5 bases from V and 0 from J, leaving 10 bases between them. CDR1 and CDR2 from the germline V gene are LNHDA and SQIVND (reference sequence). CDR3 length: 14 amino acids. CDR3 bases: TGTGCCAGTAGTTTAACAGGTTACCAAGAGACCCAGTACTTC. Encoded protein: CASSLTGYQETQYF.

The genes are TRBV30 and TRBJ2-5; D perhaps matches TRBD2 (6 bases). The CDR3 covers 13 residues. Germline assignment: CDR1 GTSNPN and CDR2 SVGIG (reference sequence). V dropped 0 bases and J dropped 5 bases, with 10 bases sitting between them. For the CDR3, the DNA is TGTGCCTGGAGTGTAATTGGGAGGGAGACCCAGTACTTC. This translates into CAWSVIGRETQYF.

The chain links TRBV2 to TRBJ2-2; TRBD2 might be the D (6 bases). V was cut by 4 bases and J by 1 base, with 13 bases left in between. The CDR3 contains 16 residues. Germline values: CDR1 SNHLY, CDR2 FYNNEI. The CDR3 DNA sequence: TGTGCCAGCAGTGCTTTGGGACTCATGAACACCGGGGAGCTGTTTTTT. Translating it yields CASSALGLMNTGELFF.

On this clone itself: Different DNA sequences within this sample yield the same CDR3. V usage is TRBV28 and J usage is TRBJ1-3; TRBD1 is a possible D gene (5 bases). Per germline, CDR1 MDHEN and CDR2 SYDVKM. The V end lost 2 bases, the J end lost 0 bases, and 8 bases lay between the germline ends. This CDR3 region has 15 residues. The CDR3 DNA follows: TGTGCCAGCAGTTTACCTACAGGCTCTGGAAACACCATATATTTT. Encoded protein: CASSLPTGSGNTIYF.

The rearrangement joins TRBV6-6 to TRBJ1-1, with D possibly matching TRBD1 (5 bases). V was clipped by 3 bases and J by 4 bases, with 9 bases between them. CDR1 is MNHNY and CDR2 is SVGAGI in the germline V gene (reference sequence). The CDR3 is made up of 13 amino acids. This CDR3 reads CASSYGGSTEAFF. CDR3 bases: TGTGCCAGCAGTTATGGGGGGAGCACTGAAGCTTTCTTT.

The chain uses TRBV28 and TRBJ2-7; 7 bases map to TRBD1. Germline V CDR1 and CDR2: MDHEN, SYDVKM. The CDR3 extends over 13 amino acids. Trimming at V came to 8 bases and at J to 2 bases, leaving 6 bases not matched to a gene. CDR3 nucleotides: TGTGCCAGCCTCGGGACAGTACCCTACGAGCAGTACTTC. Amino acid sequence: CASLGTVPYEQYF.

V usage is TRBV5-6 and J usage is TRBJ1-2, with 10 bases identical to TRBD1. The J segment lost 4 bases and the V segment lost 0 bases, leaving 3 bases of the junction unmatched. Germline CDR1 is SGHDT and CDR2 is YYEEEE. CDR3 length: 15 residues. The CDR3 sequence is CASSLAGQGFYGYTF. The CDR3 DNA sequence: TGTGCCAGCAGCTTGGCGGGACAGGGGTTCTATGGCTACACCTTC.

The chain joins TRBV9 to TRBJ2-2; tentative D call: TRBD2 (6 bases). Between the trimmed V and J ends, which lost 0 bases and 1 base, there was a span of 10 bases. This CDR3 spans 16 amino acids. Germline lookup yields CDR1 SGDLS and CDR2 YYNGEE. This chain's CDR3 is CASSVAPSVNTGELFF. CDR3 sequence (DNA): TGTGCCAGCAGCGTAGCCCCTAGCGTGAACACCGGGGAGCTGTTTTTT.

CDR3 sequence reads: CASSFGVSEQFF. As DNA, the CDR3 is TGCGCCAGCAGCTTTGGAGTGTCTGAGCAGTTCTTC. The chain combines TRBV5-1 with TRBJ2-1, with unresolved D. Trimming took off 2 bases at V and 9 bases at J, with 9 bases between the two ends. Germline V gene sequence: CDR1 SGHRS, CDR2 YFSETQ. The CDR3 contains 12 residues.